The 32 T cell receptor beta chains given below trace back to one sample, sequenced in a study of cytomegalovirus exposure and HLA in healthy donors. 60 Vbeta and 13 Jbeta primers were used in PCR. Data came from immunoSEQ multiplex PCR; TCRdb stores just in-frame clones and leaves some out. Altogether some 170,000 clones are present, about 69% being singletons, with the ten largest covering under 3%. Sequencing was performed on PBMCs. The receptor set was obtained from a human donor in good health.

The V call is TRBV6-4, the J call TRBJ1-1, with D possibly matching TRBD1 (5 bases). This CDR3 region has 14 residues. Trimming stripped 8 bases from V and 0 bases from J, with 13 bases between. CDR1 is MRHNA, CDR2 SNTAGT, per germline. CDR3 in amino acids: CASVIHRLNTEAFF. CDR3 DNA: TGTGCCAGCGTGATCCACAGGCTGAACACTGAAGCTTTCTTT.

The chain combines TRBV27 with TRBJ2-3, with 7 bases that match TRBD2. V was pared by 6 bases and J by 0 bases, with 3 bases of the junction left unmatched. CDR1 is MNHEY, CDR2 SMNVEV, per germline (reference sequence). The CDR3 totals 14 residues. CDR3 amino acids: CASSWEGSTDTQYF. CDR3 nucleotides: TGTGCCAGCAGCTGGGAGGGGAGCACAGATACGCAGTATTTT.

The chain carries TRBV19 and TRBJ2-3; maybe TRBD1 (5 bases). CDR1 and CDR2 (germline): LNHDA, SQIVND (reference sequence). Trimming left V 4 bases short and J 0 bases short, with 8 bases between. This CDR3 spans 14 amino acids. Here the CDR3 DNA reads TGTGCCAGTAGTAAACAGGCGAGCACAGATACGCAGTATTTT. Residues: CASSKQASTDTQYF. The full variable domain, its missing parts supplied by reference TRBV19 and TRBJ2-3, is DGGITQSPKYLFRKEGQNVTLSCEQNLNHDAMYWYRQDPGQGLRLIYYSQIVNDFQKGDIAEGYSVSREKKESFPLTVTSAQKNPTAFYLCASSKQASTDTQYFGPGTRLTVL.

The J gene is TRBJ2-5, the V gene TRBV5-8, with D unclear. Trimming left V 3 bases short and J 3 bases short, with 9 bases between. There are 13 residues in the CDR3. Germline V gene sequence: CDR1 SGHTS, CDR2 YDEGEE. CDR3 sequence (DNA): TGTGCCAGCAGCTCCCCTGAGAAAGAGACCCAGTACTTC. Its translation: CASSSPEKETQYF.

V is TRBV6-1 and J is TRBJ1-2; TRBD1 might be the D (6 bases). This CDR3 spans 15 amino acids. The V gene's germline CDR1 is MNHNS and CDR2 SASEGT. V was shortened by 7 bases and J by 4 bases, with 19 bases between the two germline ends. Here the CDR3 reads CASKTSSGQPYGYTF. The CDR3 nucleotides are TGTGCCAGCAAAACCTCTTCCGGACAGCCCTATGGCTACACCTTC.

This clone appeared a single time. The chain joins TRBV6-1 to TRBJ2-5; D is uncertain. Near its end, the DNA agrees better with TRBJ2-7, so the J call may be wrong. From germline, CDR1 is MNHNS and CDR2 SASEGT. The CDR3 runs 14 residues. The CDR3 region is CASSESPGPYEQYF. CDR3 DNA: TGTGCCAGCAGTGAAAGCCCGGGTCCCTACGAGCAGTACTTC.

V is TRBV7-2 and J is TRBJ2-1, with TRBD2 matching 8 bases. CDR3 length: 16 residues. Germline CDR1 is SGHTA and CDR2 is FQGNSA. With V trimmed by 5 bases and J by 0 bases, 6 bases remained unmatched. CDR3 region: CASSTTSGGSYNEQFF. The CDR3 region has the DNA TGTGCCAGCAGCACTACTAGCGGAGGCTCCTACAATGAGCAGTTCTTC.

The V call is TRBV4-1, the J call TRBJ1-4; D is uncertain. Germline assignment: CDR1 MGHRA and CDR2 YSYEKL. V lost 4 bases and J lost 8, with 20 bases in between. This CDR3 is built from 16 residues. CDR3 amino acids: CASSPIPRVGGEKLFF. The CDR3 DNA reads TGCGCCAGCAGCCCTATACCTCGGGTAGGAGGAGAAAAACTGTTTTTT.

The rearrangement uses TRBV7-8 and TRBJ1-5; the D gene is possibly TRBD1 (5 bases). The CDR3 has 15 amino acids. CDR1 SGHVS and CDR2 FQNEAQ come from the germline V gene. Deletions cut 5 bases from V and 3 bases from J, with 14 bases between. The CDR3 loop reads CASSPRQNLNQPQHF. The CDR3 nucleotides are TGTGCCAGCAGCCCCCGACAGAACCTCAATCAGCCCCAGCATTTT.

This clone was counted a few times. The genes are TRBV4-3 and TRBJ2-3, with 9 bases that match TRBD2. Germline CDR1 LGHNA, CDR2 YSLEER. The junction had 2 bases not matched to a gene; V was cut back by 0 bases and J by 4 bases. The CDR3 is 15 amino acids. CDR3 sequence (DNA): TGCGCCAGCAGCCAAGACCGCGGGGGGGCAGATACGCAGTATTTT. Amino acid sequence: CASSQDRGGADTQYF.

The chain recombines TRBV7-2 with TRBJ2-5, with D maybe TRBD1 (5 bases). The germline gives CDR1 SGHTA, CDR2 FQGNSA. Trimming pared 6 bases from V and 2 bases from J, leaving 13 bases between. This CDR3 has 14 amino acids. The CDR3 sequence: CASSLTGIQETQYF. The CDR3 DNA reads TGTGCCAGCAGTCTTACAGGAATACAAGAGACCCAGTACTTC.

The CDR3 nucleotides are TGCAGCGTACCCGGGACAGGTAGCTCCTACGAGCAGTACTTC. Protein product: CSVPGTGSSYEQYF. The genes are TRBV29-1 and TRBJ2-7; 8 bases are shared with TRBD1. V trimming: 6 bases; J trimming: 0 bases; junction bases outside the gene matches: 7. Germline CDR1 SQVTM, CDR2 ANQGSEA. The CDR3 totals 14 residues.

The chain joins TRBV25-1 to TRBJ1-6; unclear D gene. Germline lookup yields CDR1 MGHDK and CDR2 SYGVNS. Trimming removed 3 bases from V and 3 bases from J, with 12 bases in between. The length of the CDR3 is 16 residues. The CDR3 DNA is TGTGCCAGCAGTGACGGGTCAATGGGCTATAATTCACCCCTCCACTTT. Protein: CASSDGSMGYNSPLHF.

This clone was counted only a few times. For the CDR3, the DNA is TGTGCCAGCAGATTAACAGGGCAGGGGGAAAAACTGTTTTTT. It translates to CASRLTGQGEKLFF. The chain combines TRBV6-1 with TRBJ1-4, with D possibly TRBD1 on 6 matching bases. V lost 6 bases, J lost 8 bases, and 16 bases lay in between. The length of the CDR3 is 14 residues. CDR1 MNHNS and CDR2 SASEGT come from the germline V gene.

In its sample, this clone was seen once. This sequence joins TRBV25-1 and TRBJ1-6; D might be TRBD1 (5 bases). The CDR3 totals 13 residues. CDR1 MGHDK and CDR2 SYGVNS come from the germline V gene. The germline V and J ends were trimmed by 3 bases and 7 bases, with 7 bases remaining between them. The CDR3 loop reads CASSDSGNSPLHF. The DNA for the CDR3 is TGTGCCAGCAGTGATTCAGGGAATTCACCCCTCCACTTT.

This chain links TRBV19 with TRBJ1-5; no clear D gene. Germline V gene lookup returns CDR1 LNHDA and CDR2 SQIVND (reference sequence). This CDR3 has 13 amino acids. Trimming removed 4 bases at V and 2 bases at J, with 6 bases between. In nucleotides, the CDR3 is TGTGCCAGTAGTAGCCAGGGCAATCAGCCCCAGCATTTT. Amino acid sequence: CASSSQGNQPQHF.

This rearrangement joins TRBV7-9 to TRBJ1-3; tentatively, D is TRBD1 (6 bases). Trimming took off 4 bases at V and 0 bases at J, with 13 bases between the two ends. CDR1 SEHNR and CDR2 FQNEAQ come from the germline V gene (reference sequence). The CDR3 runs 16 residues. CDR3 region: CASSSNRVSSGNTIYF. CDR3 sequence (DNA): TGTGCCAGCAGCTCAAACAGGGTCAGCTCTGGAAACACCATATATTTT.

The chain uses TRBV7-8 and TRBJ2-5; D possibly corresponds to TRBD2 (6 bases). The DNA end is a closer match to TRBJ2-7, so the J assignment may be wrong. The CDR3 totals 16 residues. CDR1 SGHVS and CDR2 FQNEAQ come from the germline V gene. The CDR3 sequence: CASSLGAGRTSYEQYF. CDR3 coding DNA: TGTGCCAGCAGCTTAGGTGCGGGACGGACCTCCTACGAGCAGTACTTC.

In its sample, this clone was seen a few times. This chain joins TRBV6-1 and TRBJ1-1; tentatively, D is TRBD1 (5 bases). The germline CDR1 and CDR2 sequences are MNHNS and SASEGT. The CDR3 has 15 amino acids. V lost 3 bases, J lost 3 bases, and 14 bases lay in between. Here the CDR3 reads CASSEVGGADTEAFF. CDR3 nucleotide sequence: TGTGCCAGCAGTGAGGTCGGGGGAGCGGACACTGAAGCTTTCTTT.

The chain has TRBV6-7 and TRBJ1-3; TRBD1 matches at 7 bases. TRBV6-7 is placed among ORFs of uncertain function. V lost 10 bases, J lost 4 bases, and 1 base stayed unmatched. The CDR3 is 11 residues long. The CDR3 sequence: CAKGQGNTIYF. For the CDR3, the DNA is TGTGCCAAGGGACAGGGAAACACCATATATTTT.

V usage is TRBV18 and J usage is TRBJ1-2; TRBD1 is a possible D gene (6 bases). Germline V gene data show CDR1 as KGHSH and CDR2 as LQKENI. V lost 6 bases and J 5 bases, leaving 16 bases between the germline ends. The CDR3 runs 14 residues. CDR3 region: CASSPGDTGYGYTF. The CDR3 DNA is TGTGCCAGCTCGCCTGGGGACACGGGATATGGCTACACCTTC.

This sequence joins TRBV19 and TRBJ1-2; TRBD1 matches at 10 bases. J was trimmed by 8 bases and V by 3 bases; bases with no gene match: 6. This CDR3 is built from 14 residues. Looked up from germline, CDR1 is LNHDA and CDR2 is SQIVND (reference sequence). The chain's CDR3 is CASSMTGGSVGYTF. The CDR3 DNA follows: TGTGCCAGTAGTATGACAGGGGGCAGCGTGGGCTACACCTTC.

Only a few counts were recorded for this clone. The CDR3 spells CASSGTGTGSMTQYF. The CDR3 coding sequence is TGTGCCAGTAGCGGAACCGGGACAGGGTCGATGACGCAGTATTTT. The rearrangement uses TRBV19 and TRBJ2-3, with 9 positions matching TRBD1. This CDR3 has 15 residues. Looked up from germline, CDR1 is LNHDA and CDR2 is SQIVND (reference sequence). V gave up 6 bases and J gave up 9 bases; unmatched junction bases: 13.

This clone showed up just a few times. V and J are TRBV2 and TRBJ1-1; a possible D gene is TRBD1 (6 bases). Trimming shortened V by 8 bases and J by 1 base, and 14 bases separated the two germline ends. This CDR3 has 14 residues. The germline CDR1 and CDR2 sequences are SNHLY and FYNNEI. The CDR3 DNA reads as TGTGCCAGCGCCGTGGACAGAACGAACACTGAAGCTTTCTTT. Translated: CASAVDRTNTEAFF.

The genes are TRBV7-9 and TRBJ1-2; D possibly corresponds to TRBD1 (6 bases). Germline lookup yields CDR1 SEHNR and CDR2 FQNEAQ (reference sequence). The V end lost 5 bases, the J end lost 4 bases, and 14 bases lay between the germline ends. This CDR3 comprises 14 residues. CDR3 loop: CASSLATGAYGYTF. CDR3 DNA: TGTGCCAGCAGCCTCGCGACAGGCGCCTATGGCTACACCTTC.

The CDR3 protein is CASRREPEEKLFF. The CDR3 DNA sequence: TGTGCCAGCAGACGGGAGCCGGAGGAAAAACTGTTTTTT. The chain employs TRBV27 and TRBJ1-4; D is ambiguous. The CDR3 is made up of 13 amino acids. The V and J ends lost 6 bases and 8 bases respectively, with 13 bases between them. Germline loops: CDR1 MNHEY, CDR2 SMNVEV (reference sequence).

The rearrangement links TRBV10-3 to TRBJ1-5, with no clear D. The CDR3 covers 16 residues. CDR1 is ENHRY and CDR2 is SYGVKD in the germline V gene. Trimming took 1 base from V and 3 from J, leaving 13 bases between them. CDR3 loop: CAISEYGSPSNQPQHF. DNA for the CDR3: TGTGCCATCAGTGAGTATGGCAGTCCTTCCAATCAGCCCCAGCATTTT.

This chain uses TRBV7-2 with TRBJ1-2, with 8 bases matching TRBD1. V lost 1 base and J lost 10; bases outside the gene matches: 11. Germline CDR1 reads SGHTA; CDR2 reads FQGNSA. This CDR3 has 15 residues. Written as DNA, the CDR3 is TGTGCCAGCAGCTTAGAGGGAGGGACAGGCGCTCTCTACACCTTC. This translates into CASSLEGGTGALYTF.

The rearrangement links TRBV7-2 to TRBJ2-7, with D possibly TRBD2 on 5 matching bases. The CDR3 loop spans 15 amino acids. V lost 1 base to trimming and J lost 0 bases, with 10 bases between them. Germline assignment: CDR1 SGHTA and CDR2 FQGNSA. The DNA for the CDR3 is TGTGCCAGCAGCTTAGTTGTCGGGGTCTCCTACGAGCAGTACTTC. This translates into CASSLVVGVSYEQYF.

The CDR3 DNA follows: TGTGCCAGCAGCGAAGGGGACAGGGAACGAAATGAGCAGTTCTTC. This translates into CASSEGDRERNEQFF. This chain connects TRBV7-2 to TRBJ2-1; 9 positions agree with TRBD1. V trimming: 5 bases; J trimming: 7 bases; junction bases outside the gene matches: 9. This CDR3 is 15 amino acids long. Germline CDR1 and CDR2: SGHTA and FQGNSA.

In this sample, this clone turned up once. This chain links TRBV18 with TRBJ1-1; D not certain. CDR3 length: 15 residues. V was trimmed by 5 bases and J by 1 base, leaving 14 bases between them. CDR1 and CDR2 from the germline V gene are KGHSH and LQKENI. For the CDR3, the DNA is TGTGCCAGCTCATATGGAGGGAAGGAGAACACTGAAGCTTTCTTT. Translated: CASSYGGKENTEAFF.

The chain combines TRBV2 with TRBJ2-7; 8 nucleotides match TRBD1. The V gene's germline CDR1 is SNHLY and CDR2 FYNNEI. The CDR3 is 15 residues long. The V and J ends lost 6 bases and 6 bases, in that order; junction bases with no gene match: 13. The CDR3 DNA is TGTGCCAGCAGGCCCGGACAGGGTATGGGGGGCGAGCAGTACTTC. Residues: CASRPGQGMGGEQYF.